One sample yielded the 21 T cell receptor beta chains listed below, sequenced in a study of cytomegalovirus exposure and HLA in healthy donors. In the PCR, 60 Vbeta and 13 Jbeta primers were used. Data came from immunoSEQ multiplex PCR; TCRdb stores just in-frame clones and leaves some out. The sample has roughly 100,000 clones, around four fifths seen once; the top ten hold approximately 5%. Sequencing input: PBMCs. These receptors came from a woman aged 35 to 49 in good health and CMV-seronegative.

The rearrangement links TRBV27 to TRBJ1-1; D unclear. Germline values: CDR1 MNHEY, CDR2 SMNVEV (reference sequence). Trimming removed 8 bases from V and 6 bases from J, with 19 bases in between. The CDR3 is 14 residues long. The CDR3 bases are TGTGCCAGCCAGTCCCGAGGCCGGGGTCCTGAAGCTTTCTTT. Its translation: CASQSRGRGPEAFF.

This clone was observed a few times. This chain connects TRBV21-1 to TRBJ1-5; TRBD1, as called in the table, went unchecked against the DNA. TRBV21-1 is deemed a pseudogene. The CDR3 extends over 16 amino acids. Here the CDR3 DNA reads TGTGCCAGCAGCGGGGACAGGGCGCCTCTCAATCAGCCCCAGCATTTT. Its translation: CASSGDRAPLNQPQHF.

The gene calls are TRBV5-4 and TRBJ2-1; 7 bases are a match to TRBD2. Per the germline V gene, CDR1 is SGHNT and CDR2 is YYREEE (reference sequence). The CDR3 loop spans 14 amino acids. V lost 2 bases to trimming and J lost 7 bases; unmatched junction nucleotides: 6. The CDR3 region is CASSFSGEHNEQFF. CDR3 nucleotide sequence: TGTGCCAGCAGCTTCAGCGGGGAGCATAATGAGCAGTTCTTC.

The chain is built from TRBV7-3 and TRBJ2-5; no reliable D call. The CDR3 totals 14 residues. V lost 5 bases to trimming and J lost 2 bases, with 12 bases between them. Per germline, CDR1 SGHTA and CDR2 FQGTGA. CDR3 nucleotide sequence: TGTGCCAGCAGCCGATCGGGTCGGCAAGAGACCCAGTACTTC. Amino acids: CASSRSGRQETQYF.

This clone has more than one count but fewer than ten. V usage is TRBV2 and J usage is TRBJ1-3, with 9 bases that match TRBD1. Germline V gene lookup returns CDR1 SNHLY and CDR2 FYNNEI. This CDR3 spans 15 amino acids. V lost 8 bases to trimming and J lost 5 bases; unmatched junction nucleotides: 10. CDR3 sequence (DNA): TGTGCCAGCTCCAGGACAGGGGAAAGTAGAAACACCATATATTTT. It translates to CASSRTGESRNTIYF.

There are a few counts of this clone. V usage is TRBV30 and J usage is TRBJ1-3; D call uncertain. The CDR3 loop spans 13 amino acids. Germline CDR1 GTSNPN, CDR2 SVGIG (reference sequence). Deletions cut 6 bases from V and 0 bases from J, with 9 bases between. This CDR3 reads CACSPYSGNTIYF. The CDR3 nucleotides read TGTGCCTGCAGTCCCTACTCTGGAAACACCATATATTTT.

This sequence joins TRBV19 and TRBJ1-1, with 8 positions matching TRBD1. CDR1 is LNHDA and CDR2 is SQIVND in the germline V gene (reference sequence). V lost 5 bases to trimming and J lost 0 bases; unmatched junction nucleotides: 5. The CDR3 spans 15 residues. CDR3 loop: CASSPRDRLNTEAFF. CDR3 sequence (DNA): TGTGCCAGTAGTCCCCGGGACAGGTTGAACACTGAAGCTTTCTTT.

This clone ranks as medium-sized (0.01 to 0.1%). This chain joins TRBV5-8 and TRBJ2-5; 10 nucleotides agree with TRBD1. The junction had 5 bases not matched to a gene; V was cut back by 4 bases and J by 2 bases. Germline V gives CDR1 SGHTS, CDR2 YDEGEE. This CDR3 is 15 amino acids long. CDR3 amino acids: CASSHGTGAQETQYF. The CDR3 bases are TGTGCCAGCAGCCATGGGACAGGGGCTCAAGAGACCCAGTACTTC.

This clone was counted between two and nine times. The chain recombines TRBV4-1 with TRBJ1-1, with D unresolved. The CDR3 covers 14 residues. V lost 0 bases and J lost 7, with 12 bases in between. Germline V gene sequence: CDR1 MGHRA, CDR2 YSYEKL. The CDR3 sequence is CASSQDPISGEAFF. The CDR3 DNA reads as TGCGCCAGCAGCCAAGACCCCATCTCAGGTGAAGCTTTCTTT.

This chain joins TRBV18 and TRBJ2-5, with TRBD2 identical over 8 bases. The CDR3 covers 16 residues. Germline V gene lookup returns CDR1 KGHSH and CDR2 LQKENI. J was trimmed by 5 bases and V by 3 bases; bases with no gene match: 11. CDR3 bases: TGTGCCAGCTCACCCCTCGGGGGGGGCGACGGGGAGACCCAGTACTTC. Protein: CASSPLGGGDGETQYF.

The CDR3 DNA is TGTGCCAGCAGCGGCGACAGCAACCCTGGGGCCAACGTCCTGACTTTC. Its translation: CASSGDSNPGANVLTF. The chain links TRBV9 to TRBJ2-6, with a possible D match to TRBD1 (5 bases). This CDR3 comprises 16 residues. Germline-derived CDR1 and CDR2 are SGDLS and YYNGEE. V was cut by 3 bases and J by 2 bases, with 12 bases left in between.

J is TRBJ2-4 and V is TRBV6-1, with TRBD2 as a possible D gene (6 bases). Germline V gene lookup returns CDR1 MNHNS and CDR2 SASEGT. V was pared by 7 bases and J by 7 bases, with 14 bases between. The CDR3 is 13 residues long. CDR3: CASTLSGGNIQYF. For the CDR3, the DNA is TGTGCCAGCACCCTATCTGGGGGGAACATTCAGTACTTC.

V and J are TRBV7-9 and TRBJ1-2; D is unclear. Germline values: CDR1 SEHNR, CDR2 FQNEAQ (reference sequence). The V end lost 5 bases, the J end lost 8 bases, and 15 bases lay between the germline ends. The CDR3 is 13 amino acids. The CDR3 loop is CASSLTGVGGYTF. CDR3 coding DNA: TGTGCCAGCAGCCTAACGGGAGTGGGAGGCTACACCTTC.

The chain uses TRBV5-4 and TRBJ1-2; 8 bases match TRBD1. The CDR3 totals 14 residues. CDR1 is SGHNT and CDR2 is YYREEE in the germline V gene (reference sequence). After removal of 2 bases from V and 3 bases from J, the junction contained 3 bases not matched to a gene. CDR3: CASSLDRGYYGYTF. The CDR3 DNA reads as TGTGCCAGCAGCTTAGACAGGGGCTACTATGGCTACACCTTC.

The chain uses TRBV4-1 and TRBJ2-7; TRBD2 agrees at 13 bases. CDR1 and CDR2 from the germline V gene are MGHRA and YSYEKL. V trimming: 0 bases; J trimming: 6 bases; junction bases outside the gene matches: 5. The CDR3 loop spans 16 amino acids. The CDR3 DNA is TGCGCCAGCAGCCAAGAGGGACTAGCGGGGAGGAGCGAGCAGTACTTC. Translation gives CASSQEGLAGRSEQYF.

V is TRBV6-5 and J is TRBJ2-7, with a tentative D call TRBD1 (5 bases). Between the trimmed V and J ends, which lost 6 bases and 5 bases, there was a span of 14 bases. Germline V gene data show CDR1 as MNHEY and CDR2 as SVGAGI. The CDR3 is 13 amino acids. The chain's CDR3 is CASSLDSVNEQYF. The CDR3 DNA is TGTGCCAGCAGCCTCGACAGTGTCAACGAGCAGTACTTC.

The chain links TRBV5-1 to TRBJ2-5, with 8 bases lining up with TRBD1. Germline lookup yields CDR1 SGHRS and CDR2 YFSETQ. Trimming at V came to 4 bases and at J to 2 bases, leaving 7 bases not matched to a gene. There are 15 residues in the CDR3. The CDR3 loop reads CASSRLRDRQETQYF. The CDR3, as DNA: TGCGCCAGCAGCCGACTCCGGGACAGGCAAGAGACCCAGTACTTC.

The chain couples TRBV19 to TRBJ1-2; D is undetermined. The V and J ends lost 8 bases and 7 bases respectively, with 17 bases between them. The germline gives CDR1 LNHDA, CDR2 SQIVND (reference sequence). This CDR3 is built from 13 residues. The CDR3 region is CASHQRVLGGYTF. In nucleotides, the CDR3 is TGTGCCAGTCACCAGAGGGTTTTAGGTGGCTACACCTTC. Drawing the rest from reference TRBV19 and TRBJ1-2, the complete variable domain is DGGITQSPKYLFRKEGQNVTLSCEQNLNHDAMYWYRQDPGQGLRLIYYSQIVNDFQKGDIAEGYSVSREKKESFPLTVTSAQKNPTAFYLCASHQRVLGGYTFGSGTRLTVV.

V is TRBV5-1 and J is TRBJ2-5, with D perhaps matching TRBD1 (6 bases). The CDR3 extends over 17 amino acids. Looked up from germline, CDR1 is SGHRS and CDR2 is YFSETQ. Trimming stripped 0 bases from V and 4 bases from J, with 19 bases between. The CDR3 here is CASSLGVLDSFGETQYF. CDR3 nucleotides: TGCGCCAGCAGCTTGGGGGTTCTGGACAGCTTCGGAGAGACCCAGTACTTC.

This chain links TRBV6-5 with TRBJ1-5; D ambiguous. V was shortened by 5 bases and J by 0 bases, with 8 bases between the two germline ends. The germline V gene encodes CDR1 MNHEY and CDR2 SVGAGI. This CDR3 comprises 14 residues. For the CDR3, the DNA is TGTGCCAGCAGTCCCACATCTAGCAATCAGCCCCAGCATTTT. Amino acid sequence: CASSPTSSNQPQHF.

The CDR3 DNA follows: TGTGCCAGCAGCTTAATCAGACTAGCGGGCCCCGGGGAGCTGTTTTTT. It codes for CASSLIRLAGPGELFF. The chain recombines TRBV11-2 with TRBJ2-2, with 10 bases fitting TRBD2. The CDR3 is made up of 16 amino acids. Trimming took 2 bases from V and 6 from J; bases not matched to a gene: 6. CDR1 and CDR2 from the germline V gene are SGHAT and FQNNGV. The whole variable domain, filled in from reference TRBV11-2 and TRBJ2-2, reads EAGVAQSPRYKIIEKRQSVAFWCNPISGHATLYWYQQILGQGPKLLIQFQNNGVVDDSQLPKDRFSAERLKGVDSTLKIQPAKLEDSAVYLCASSLIRLAGPGELFFGEGSRLTVL.